This T cell receptor beta chain was identified during a study of vaccination and CD4 T cells after COVID-19. Across the whole study: The BNT162b2 or mRNA-1273 vaccine was given to participants in two doses. Control cultures, each given a CEFX pool, an HIV-1 Nef pool, or no peptide, were included.

The treatment was: 10-day PBMC culture with coronavirus spike peptide pools or control peptides (ViraFEST assay). According to the study, CD4+ T cells from the unexposed donor were gathered ahead of the COVID-19 pandemic (2011-2018). TCRs were sequenced by ViraFEST after antigen-specific T cells had been expanded with peptide pools. In germline, CDR1 is MDHEN, CDR2 SYDVKM. This CDR3 is 13 amino acids long. V was shortened by 7 bases and J by 0 bases, with 6 bases between the two germline ends. Cultured CD4+ T cell DNA underwent sequencing with the Oncomine TCR Beta short-read assay. Someone extracted genomic DNA from cultured CD4+ T cells. TCRdb itself ran the PCR reads through MiXCR, one entry per CDR3 protein. Altogether about 9,100 distinct CDR3 sequences are present, approximately 45% being singletons, with the ten largest covering about an eighth. Findings and limits, study-wide: Convalescent patients displayed spike mono-reactivity in 304 of 307 vaccine-specific clones.

Notes on this clonotype: No antigen is known for it.

The source material was CD4+ T cells from blood, cultured in vitro. V and J are TRBV28 and TRBJ1-4; D is ambiguous. The source is a human donor in good health. CDR3 region: CASTAPTNEKLFF. The CDR3 region has the DNA TGTGCCAGCACAGCCCCAACTAATGAAAAACTGTTTTTT.